This T cell receptor (beta chain) was captured by sequencing in a study of OX40 agonist ivuxolimab in advanced cancers. Across the whole study: With a range of roughly 20 to 80, age averaged roughly 60 years, and about 80% were male.

The CDR3 extends over 14 amino acids. The germline CDR1 and CDR2 sequences are MNHEY and SMNVEV (reference sequence). Trimming left V 3 bases short and J 1 base short, with 9 bases between. Assay: immunoSEQ multiplex PCR; the TCRdb copy retains only in-frame clones and omits some. The sample lists more than 80,000 clones, 85% to 95% occurring once. Material: CD4+ or CD8+ T cells sorted from blood, obtained in a trial of the OX40 agonist ivuxolimab. The chain links TRBV27 to TRBJ1-1; the D gene is possibly TRBD1 (6 bases). The receptor's source is an adult with an advanced solid tumor such as melanoma, head and neck, liver or kidney cancer. The CDR3 sequence: CASSFRGGNTEAFF. The DNA of the CDR3 is TGTGCCAGCAGTTTTCGAGGGGGGAACACTGAAGCTTTCTTT.